This T cell receptor (beta chain) was found in a study of T cells expressing NK-cell markers. Study background: Sorted CD3+CD56-NKG2C+, CD3+CD56+NKG2C+ and CD3+CD56+NKG2C- T cells supplied the TCR beta repertoires. Sequencing covered eight donors, seven HCMV-seropositive and one seronegative.

TCRdb derives one entry per CDR3 protein from the 5' RACE reads, leaving out DNA. The sample data list over 120,000 distinct CDR3 sequences. Germline CDR1 reads MNHEY; CDR2 reads SVGAGI. CDR3 length: 14 amino acids. This sequence joins TRBV6-5 and TRBJ1-4. The clonotype originates from a man aged 18 to 29 in good health. The sample was blood T cells: a sorted CD56 or NKG2C T cell subset, CD4+ or CD8+ T cells, or bulk PBMC T cells (not recorded which). The CDR3 here is CASSYGGLGEKLFF.